The T cell receptor (beta chain) under discussion was sequenced for a study of early T cells in non-severe SARS-CoV-2 infection. Background on the study: Sequencing of bulk RNA from unsorted whole blood was done, without chain pairing.

Study-wide results and limits: VDJdb matching, biased toward anti-spike CD8 responses, missed private and CD4 specificities.

Trimming took off 1 base at V and 4 bases at J, with 8 bases between the two ends. Germline V gene lookup returns CDR1 MNHNS and CDR2 SASEGT. The CDR3 runs to 13 residues. This clonotype was seen ten or more times. Its antigen remains unknown. TCRdb processed the 5' RACE reads anew with MiXCR; each CDR3 protein has one entry. The repertoire consists of 30,000 to 40,000 distinct CDR3 sequences, with roughly 6% occurring once and the leading ten covering roughly 7.1%. The clonotype comes from an adult who was a healthcare worker with PCR-confirmed SARS-CoV-2 infection or an uninfected control (not recorded which). The rearrangement joins TRBV6-1 to TRBJ2-7; D uncertain. The sample was whole blood. The CDR3 protein is CASSEGGRYEQYF. The CDR3 DNA reads as TGTGCCAGCAGTGAAGGGGGTCGGTACGAGCAGTACTTC.